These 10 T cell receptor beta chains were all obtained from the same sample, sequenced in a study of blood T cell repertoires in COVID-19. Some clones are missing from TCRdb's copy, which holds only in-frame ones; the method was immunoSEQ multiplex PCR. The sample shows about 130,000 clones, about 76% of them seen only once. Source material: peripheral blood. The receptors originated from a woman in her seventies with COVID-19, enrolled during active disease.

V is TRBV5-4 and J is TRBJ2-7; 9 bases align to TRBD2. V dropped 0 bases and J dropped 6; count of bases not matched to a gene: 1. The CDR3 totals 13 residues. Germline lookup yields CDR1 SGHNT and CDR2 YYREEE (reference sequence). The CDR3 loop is CASSLASGAEQYF. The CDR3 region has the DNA TGTGCCAGCAGCTTGGCTAGCGGGGCCGAGCAGTACTTC. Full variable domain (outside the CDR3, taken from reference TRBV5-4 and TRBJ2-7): ETGVTQSPTHLIKTRGQQVTLRCSSQSGHNTVSWYQQALGQGPQFIFQYYREEENGRGNFPPRFSGLQFPNYSSELNVNALELDDSALYLCASSLASGAEQYFGPGTRLTVT.

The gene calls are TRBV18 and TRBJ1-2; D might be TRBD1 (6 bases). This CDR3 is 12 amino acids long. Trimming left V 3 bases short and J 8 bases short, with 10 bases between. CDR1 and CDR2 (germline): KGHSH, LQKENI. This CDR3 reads CASSPRDTGYTF. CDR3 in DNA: TGTGCCAGCTCACCTAGGGACACCGGCTACACCTTC.

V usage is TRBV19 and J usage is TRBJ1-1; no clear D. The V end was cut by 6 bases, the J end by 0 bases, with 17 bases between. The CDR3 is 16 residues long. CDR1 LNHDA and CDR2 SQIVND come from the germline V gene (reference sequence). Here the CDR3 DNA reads TGTGCCAGTAGGGGAAGCTCGGGGAATATGAACACTGAAGCTTTCTTT. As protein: CASRGSSGNMNTEAFF.

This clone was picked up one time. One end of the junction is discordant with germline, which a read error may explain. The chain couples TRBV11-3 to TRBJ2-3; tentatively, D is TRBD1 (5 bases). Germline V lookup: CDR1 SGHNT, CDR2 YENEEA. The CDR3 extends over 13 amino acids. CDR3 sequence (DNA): TGTGCCAGCAGCTTACCAGGGTCAGAAACGCAGTATTTT. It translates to CASSLPGSETQYF.

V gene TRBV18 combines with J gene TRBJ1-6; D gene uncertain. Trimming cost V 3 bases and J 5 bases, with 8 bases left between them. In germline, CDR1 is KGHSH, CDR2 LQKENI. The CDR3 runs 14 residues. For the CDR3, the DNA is TGTGCCAGCTCACCGGCCATGAATAATTCACCCCTCCACTTT. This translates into CASSPAMNNSPLHF.

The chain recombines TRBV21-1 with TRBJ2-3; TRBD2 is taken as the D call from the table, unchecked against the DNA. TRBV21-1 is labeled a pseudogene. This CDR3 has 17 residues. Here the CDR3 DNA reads TGTGCCAGCAGCAAAGGGAGGGATTGTGCTAGCACAGATACGCAGTATTTT. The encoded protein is CASSKGRDCASTDTQYF.

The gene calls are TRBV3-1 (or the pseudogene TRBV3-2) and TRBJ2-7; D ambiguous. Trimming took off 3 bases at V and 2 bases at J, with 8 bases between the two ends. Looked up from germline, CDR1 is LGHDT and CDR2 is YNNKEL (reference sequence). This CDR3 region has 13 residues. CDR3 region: CASSQSPPYEQYF. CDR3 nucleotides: TGTGCCAGCAGCCAGAGCCCACCCTACGAGCAGTACTTC.

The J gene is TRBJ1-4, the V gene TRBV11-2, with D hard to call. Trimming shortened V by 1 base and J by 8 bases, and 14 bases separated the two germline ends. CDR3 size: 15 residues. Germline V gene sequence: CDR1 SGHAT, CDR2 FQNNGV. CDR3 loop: CASSLVGNSGEKLFF. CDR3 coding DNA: TGTGCCAGCAGCTTAGTTGGCAATAGCGGGGAAAAACTGTTTTTT.

CDR3 DNA: TGTGCCAGCAGCTTAGATGCCGGGACCCAGTACTTC. This sequence encodes CASSLDAGTQYF. This chain connects TRBV11-1 to TRBJ2-5; no clear D. The germline V gene has CDR1 SGHAT and CDR2 FQDESV (reference sequence). CDR3 length: 12 residues. Trimming took off 1 base at V and 7 bases at J, with 7 bases between the two ends.

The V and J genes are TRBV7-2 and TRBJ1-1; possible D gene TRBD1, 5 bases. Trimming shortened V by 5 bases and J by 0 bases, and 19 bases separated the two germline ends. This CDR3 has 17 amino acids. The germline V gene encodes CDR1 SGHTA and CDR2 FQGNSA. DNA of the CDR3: TGTGCCAGCAGCCTGACCGGGGGAGCGTTTGTGAACACTGAAGCTTTCTTT. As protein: CASSLTGGAFVNTEAFF.